This passage covers 13 T cell receptor beta chains from one sample sequenced in a study of identical twins. TCRdb reanalysed the 5' RACE reads using MiXCR and keeps one entry per CDR3 protein. The sample lists some 570,000 distinct CDR3 sequences, around 20% occurring once. These data also formed part of another study, on yellow fever vaccine responses in identical twins.

The sequenced sample was CD4+ T cells sorted from blood. Receptors were obtained from a woman aged 18-29 years in good health.

CDR3 DNA: TGTGCCAGCTCACTTTCAAGCGGGTCCTACAATGAGCAGTTCTTC. Its translation: CASSLSSGSYNEQFF. The chain is built from TRBV18 and TRBJ2-1; D is perhaps TRBD2 (6 bases). V was shortened by 4 bases and J by 1 base, with 11 bases between the two germline ends. This CDR3 is built from 15 residues. Per germline, CDR1 KGHSH and CDR2 LQKENI. The variable domain in full, completed from reference TRBV18 and TRBJ2-1, reads NAGVMQNPRHLVRRRGQEARLRCSPMKGHSHVYWYRQLPEEGLKFMVYLQKENIIDESGMPKERFSAEFPKEGPSILRIQQVVRGDSAAYFCASSLSSGSYNEQFFGPGTRLTVL.

The chain employs TRBV12-3 or TRBV12-4 and TRBJ1-1, with a tentative D call TRBD1 (5 bases). The CDR3 extends over 14 amino acids. Trimming pared 5 bases from V and 11 bases from J, leaving 21 bases between. CDR3 in amino acids: CASSTVLGDPTAFF. CDR3 in DNA: TGTGCCAGCAGTACTGTGCTAGGGGATCCGACGGCTTTCTTT.

CDR3 amino acids: CASSPDRGPTYEQYV. In DNA, the CDR3 is TGTGCCAGCAGCCCGGACAGGGGGCCCACCTACGAGCAGTACGTC. V usage is TRBV12-3 or TRBV12-4 and J usage is TRBJ2-7; TRBD1 matches 11 bases. Trimming at V came to 6 bases and at J to 2 bases, leaving 6 bases not matched to a gene. This CDR3 has 15 residues.

This clonotype appeared many times. The chain is built from TRBV10-2 and TRBJ2-6, with D hard to call. The CDR3 runs 15 residues. Trimming cost V 2 bases and J 4 bases, with 9 bases left between them. Germline V gene lookup returns CDR1 WSHSY and CDR2 SAAADI. The CDR3 protein is CASSETALGANVLTF. The CDR3 DNA sequence: TGCGCCAGCAGTGAGACTGCGTTGGGGGCCAACGTCCTGACTTTC.

The chain employs TRBV2 and TRBJ2-7; D is possibly TRBD1 (6 bases). V lost 8 bases, J lost 3 bases, and 14 bases lay in between. CDR1 SNHLY and CDR2 FYNNEI come from the germline V gene. CDR3 length: 13 residues. CDR3 residues: CASGGHGGYEQYF. DNA for the CDR3: TGTGCCAGCGGGGGACATGGGGGCTACGAGCAGTACTTC.

This clonotype was observed once. This chain links TRBV12-3 or TRBV12-4 with TRBJ1-1; 12 nucleotides match TRBD1. CDR3 length equals 15 residues. Trimming removed 5 bases from V and 3 bases from J; junction bases left unmatched: 4. The CDR3: CASSIGTGGHTEAFF. Written as DNA, the CDR3 is TGTGCCAGCAGTATCGGGACAGGGGGCCACACTGAAGCTTTCTTT.

The chain links TRBV29-1 to TRBJ1-1, with a weak D call TRBD1 (6 bases). The V and J ends lost 7 bases and 4 bases respectively, with 22 bases between them. The CDR3 extends over 15 amino acids. The V gene's germline CDR1 is SQVTM and CDR2 ANQGSEA. The CDR3 here is CSARGGVRLGTEAFF. DNA of the CDR3: TGCAGCGCCCGAGGGGGGGTAAGGCTCGGCACTGAAGCTTTCTTT.

This clonotype appeared a few times. The chain couples TRBV5-1 to TRBJ1-6; 9 nucleotides line up with TRBD1. The CDR3 extends over 14 amino acids. The germline gives CDR1 SGHRS, CDR2 YFSETQ. J was trimmed by 8 bases and V by 4 bases; bases with no gene match: 4. This CDR3 is CASSMDRGDSPLHF. The CDR3 nucleotides are TGCGCCAGCAGCATGGACAGGGGAGATTCACCCCTCCACTTT. The entire variable domain, with the rest obtained from reference TRBV5-1 and TRBJ1-6, is as follows: KAGVTQTPRYLIKTRGQQVTLSCSPISGHRSVSWYQQTPGQGLQFLFEYFSETQRNKGNFPGRFSGRQFSNSRSEMNVSTLELGDSALYLCASSMDRGDSPLHFGNGTRLTVT.

V and J are TRBV6-1 and TRBJ1-1, with unresolved D. This CDR3 spans 16 amino acids. Trimming stripped 5 bases from V and 4 bases from J, with 20 bases between. The germline CDR1 and CDR2 sequences are MNHNS and SASEGT. This CDR3 is CASSPQGPRGGTEAFF. The CDR3 bases are TGTGCCAGCAGTCCCCAAGGGCCCCGAGGTGGCACTGAAGCTTTCTTT.

V is TRBV5-1 and J is TRBJ2-2; tentatively, D is TRBD2 (5 bases). V was shortened by 0 bases and J by 1 base, with 10 bases between the two germline ends. The V gene's germline CDR1 is SGHRS and CDR2 YFSETQ. The CDR3 spans 16 residues. The CDR3 reads CASSLDGRGNTGELFF. In nucleotides, the CDR3 is TGCGCCAGCAGCTTGGACGGTCGGGGGAACACCGGGGAGCTGTTTTTT.

This clonotype was counted ten times or more. The chain uses TRBV4-1 and TRBJ2-5; D is undetermined. The V gene's germline CDR1 is MGHRA and CDR2 YSYEKL. The V and J ends lost 0 bases and 5 bases respectively, with 10 bases between them. This CDR3 region has 14 residues. The CDR3 sequence is CASSQETPRETQYF. The CDR3 nucleotides are TGCGCCAGCAGCCAAGAGACCCCACGGGAGACCCAGTACTTC.

The chain uses TRBV6-1 and TRBJ1-4; D is unresolved. The V gene lost 10 bases and the J gene lost 3 bases, with 12 bases spanning the gap. The CDR3 extends over 13 amino acids. Germline V gives CDR1 MNHNS, CDR2 SASEGT. Written as DNA, the CDR3 is TGTGCCACCGCGGGGATAGCTAATGAAAAACTGTTTTTT. Amino acids: CATAGIANEKLFF.

This clonotype turned up a few times. CDR3 in DNA: TGTGCCAGCGAAGGAAAGGGCTACTACAATGAGCAGTTCTTC. Amino acids: CASEGKGYYNEQFF. The gene calls are TRBV2 and TRBJ2-1; D unresolved. The V end was cut by 8 bases, the J end by 3 bases, with 14 bases between. This CDR3 has 14 amino acids. The germline CDR1 and CDR2 sequences are SNHLY and FYNNEI.